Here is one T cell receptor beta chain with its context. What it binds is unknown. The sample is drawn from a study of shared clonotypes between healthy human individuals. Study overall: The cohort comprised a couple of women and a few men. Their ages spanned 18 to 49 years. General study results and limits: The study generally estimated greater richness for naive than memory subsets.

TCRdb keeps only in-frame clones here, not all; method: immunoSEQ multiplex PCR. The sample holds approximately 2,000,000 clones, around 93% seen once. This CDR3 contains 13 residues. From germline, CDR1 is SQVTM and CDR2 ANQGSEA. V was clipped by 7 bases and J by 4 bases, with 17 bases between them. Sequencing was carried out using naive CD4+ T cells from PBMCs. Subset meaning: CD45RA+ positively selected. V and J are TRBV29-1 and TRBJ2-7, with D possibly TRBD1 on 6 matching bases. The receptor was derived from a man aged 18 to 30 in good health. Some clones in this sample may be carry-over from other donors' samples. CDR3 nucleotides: TGCAGCGCCAAACAGGGCCTACTATACGAGCAGTACTTC. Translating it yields CSAKQGLLYEQYF.